Each of the 27 T cell receptor beta chains below was sequenced from the same sample in a study of blood T cells in healthy people across ages (dated by TCRdb to about 2015). Preparation of the library involved 5' RACE. The instrument was an Illumina HiSeq 2500. A second PCR of about 7 to 12 cycles was performed with a sample-barcoded 5' primer and a J-beta primer mix. TCRdb's own reprocessing of the public reads used fastp at Q25 and MiXCR and kept productive beta chains. Duplicate CDR3 protein sequences are folded into a single record with the most common DNA and genes. The sample includes fewer than 2,000,000 distinct CDR3 sequences, with about 31% observed a single time. Around 11% of the sample goes to the ten largest clones. The sequenced material came from blood. Receptors were obtained from a woman aged 30 to 39 in good health.

This clonotype was seen only a few times. V usage is TRBV7-3 and J usage is TRBJ2-2; D is tentatively TRBD1 or TRBD2 (5 bases each). The CDR3 contains 15 residues. Germline V lookup: CDR1 SGHTA, CDR2 FQGTGA. V lost 5 bases to trimming and J lost 5 bases, with 15 bases between them. CDR3 sequence (DNA): TGTGCCAGCAGCCCCGGGACCTTGAGAACCGGGGAGCTGTTTTTT. It is translated as CASSPGTLRTGELFF.

J is TRBJ2-1 and V is TRBV20-1, with 7 bases fitting TRBD1. CDR1 and CDR2 (germline): DFQATT, SNEGSKA (reference sequence). V trimming: 0 bases; J trimming: 2 bases; junction bases outside the gene matches: 4. This CDR3 is 15 amino acids long. CDR3 coding DNA: TGCAGTGCTAGAGAAGGTAGGGGGCCCTACAATGAGCAGTTCTTC. Amino acids: CSAREGRGPYNEQFF.

V usage is TRBV20-1 and J usage is TRBJ2-7, with no clear D. The CDR3 sequence is 15 residues long. Germline CDR1 and CDR2: DFQATT and SNEGSKA (reference sequence). Trimming shortened V by 0 bases and J by 0 bases, and 12 bases separated the two germline ends. CDR3 coding DNA: TGCAGTGCTAGAGATCTGATGGGTAGCTCCTACGAGCAGTACTTC. Translating gives CSARDLMGSSYEQYF.

J is TRBJ2-1 and V is TRBV3-1; TRBD2 agrees at 11 bases. Germline CDR1 reads LGHDT; CDR2 reads YNNKEL (reference sequence). J lost 8 bases, V lost 4 bases, and 7 bases had no gene match. The CDR3 is made up of 15 amino acids. In DNA, the CDR3 is TGTGCCAGCAGCCTCGCGTTAGCGGGAGGGGATGAGCAGTTCTTC. It encodes CASSLALAGGDEQFF.

The V gene is TRBV5-5, the J gene TRBJ2-2; TRBD2 matches 13 bases. CDR1 SGHKS and CDR2 YYEKEE come from the germline V gene (reference sequence). V gave up 6 bases and J gave up 0 bases; unmatched junction bases: 8. The CDR3 spans 18 residues. The chain's CDR3 is CASTWTGTSGANTGELFF. The CDR3 DNA is TGTGCCAGCACCTGGACCGGGACTAGCGGGGCGAACACCGGGGAGCTGTTTTTT.

This clonotype showed up just a few times. The chain combines TRBV10-3 with TRBJ2-5, with D unresolved. Trimming left V 1 base short and J 4 bases short, with 7 bases between. The CDR3 is 13 residues long. Germline V lookup: CDR1 ENHRY, CDR2 SYGVKD. The CDR3 reads CAISEFRLETQYF. The DNA of the CDR3 is TGTGCCATCAGTGAGTTCCGGTTAGAGACCCAGTACTTC.

V usage is TRBV2 and J usage is TRBJ2-5, with D uncertain. Near its end, the DNA agrees better with TRBJ2-4, so the J call may be wrong. Germline CDR1 reads SNHLY; CDR2 reads FYNNEI. There are 13 residues in the CDR3. The CDR3 loop is CASSSSDADIQYF. The CDR3 DNA sequence: TGTGCCAGCAGTAGTTCCGATGCGGACATTCAGTACTTC.

The DNA for the CDR3 is TGTGCCAGCAGTGAAACATTAGGCTACGAGCAGTACTTC. Amino acids: CASSETLGYEQYF. This chain links TRBV6-1 with TRBJ2-4, with unresolved D. The DNA end is a closer match to TRBJ2-7, so the J assignment may be wrong. CDR3 length equals 13 residues. Germline V gives CDR1 MNHNS, CDR2 SASEGT.

This sequence joins TRBV12-3 or TRBV12-4 and TRBJ2-2; D is unclear. The CDR3 has 11 residues. The V gene lost 8 bases and the J gene lost 2 bases, with 3 bases spanning the gap. CDR3 sequence: CASANTGELFF. The CDR3 bases are TGTGCCAGCGCCAACACCGGGGAGCTGTTTTTT.

Many counts were recorded for this clonotype. One junction end disagrees with the germline gene, perhaps due to a read error. The V and J genes are TRBV6-1 and TRBJ2-7; no clear D. This CDR3 contains 14 residues. From germline, CDR1 is MNHNS and CDR2 SASEGT. Here the CDR3 DNA reads TGTGCCAGCGGTGACCCGGGCACGTCCTACGAGCAGTACTTC. Protein sequence: CASGDPGTSYEQYF.

This clonotype turned up a few times. The rearrangement uses TRBV20-1 and TRBJ2-7, with 14 bases identical to TRBD2. J was trimmed by 3 bases and V by 6 bases; bases with no gene match: 19. The V gene's germline CDR1 is DFQATT and CDR2 SNEGSKA (reference sequence). The CDR3 is 19 amino acids. The CDR3 DNA sequence: TGCAGTGCCAGGGACAGCTTTGGACTAGCGGGGGGCCTAAACTACGAGCAGTACTTC. It translates to CSARDSFGLAGGLNYEQYF.

There are many counts of this clonotype. V is TRBV29-1 and J is TRBJ2-7; D is ambiguous. The germline V and J ends were trimmed by 3 bases and 0 bases, with 3 bases remaining between them. From germline, CDR1 is SQVTM and CDR2 ANQGSEA. CDR3 size: 11 residues. The CDR3 DNA follows: TGCAGCGTTGAGTTCTCCTACGAGCAGTACTTC. Translated, it gives CSVEFSYEQYF.

The CDR3, as DNA: TGTGCCACCAGTGAAGGGGGGACAGCTTCTTACGAGCAGTACTTC. This codes for CATSEGGTASYEQYF. This rearrangement joins TRBV24-1 to TRBJ2-7; TRBD1 is a possible D gene (7 bases). Germline assignment: CDR1 KGHDR and CDR2 SFDVKD. This CDR3 region has 15 residues. V lost 4 bases and J lost 4, with 16 bases in between.

This clonotype was observed a handful of times. V usage is TRBV18 and J usage is TRBJ2-1; 14 positions agree with TRBD2. The V gene end was trimmed by 0 bases and the J gene end by 2 bases; junction bases not matched to a gene: 3. CDR3 size: 18 residues. Looked up from germline, CDR1 is KGHSH and CDR2 is LQKENI. The CDR3 sequence: CASSPPGLAGGPYNEQFF. As DNA, the CDR3 is TGTGCCAGCTCACCACCCGGACTAGCGGGGGGACCCTACAATGAGCAGTTCTTC.

This chain links TRBV7-9 with TRBJ1-1, with TRBD1 matching over 9 bases. From germline, CDR1 is SEHNR and CDR2 FQNEAQ (reference sequence). CDR3 size: 16 residues. V dropped 6 bases and J dropped 3; count of bases not matched to a gene: 11. The DNA of the CDR3 is TGTGCCAGCAGTTCATCGGACAGGGGATGGCACACTGAAGCTTTCTTT. It specifies CASSSSDRGWHTEAFF.

The rearrangement joins TRBV6-2 or TRBV6-3 to TRBJ2-1; 9 nucleotides match TRBD1. V lost 6 bases to trimming and J lost 3 bases; unmatched junction nucleotides: 3. CDR1 is MNHEY, CDR2 SVGEGT, per germline. CDR3 length equals 14 residues. CDR3: CASRGTGIYNEQFF. The CDR3 region has the DNA TGTGCCAGCAGAGGGACAGGGATCTACAATGAGCAGTTCTTC.

This clonotype showed up many times. The J gene is TRBJ2-7, the V gene TRBV20-1; D possibly matches TRBD1 or TRBD2 (5 bases each). This CDR3 is 12 amino acids long. The V end lost 6 bases, the J end lost 4 bases, and 13 bases lay between the germline ends. Per the germline V gene, CDR1 is DFQATT and CDR2 is SNEGSKA (reference sequence). CDR3 bases: TGCAGTGCCGCGACTGGGACGTACGAGCAGTACTTC. This translates into CSAATGTYEQYF.

The chain combines TRBV2 with TRBJ2-7, with 7 bases identical to TRBD2. V was pared by 8 bases and J by 1 base, with 5 bases of the junction left unmatched. The CDR3 runs to 13 residues. Germline assignment: CDR1 SNHLY and CDR2 FYNNEI. The CDR3 sequence is CASGREGSYEQYF. CDR3 sequence (DNA): TGTGCCAGCGGGAGGGAGGGATCCTACGAGCAGTACTTC.

This clonotype has a handful of counts. J is TRBJ2-7 and V is TRBV7-9; no firm D call. Trimming removed 1 base from V and 0 bases from J, with 7 bases in between. Germline V gene sequence: CDR1 SEHNR, CDR2 FQNEAQ (reference sequence). This CDR3 is built from 14 residues. The CDR3 reads CASSLEQYSYEQYF. As DNA, the CDR3 is TGTGCCAGCAGCTTAGAACAGTACTCCTACGAGCAGTACTTC.

This clonotype occurred a few times. The chain employs TRBV27 and TRBJ2-7; D call uncertain. Germline values: CDR1 MNHEY, CDR2 SMNVEV (reference sequence). Deletions cut 2 bases from V and 6 bases from J, with 20 bases between. The CDR3 spans 16 residues. CDR3 protein: CASSLQGAGMSSEQYF. The DNA for the CDR3 is TGTGCCAGCAGTTTACAAGGAGCTGGGATGAGCTCCGAGCAGTACTTC.

This clonotype was seen more than once but under ten times. V usage is TRBV29-1 and J usage is TRBJ2-1; a possible D gene is TRBD1 (5 bases). The CDR3 spans 17 residues. The germline V gene has CDR1 SQVTM and CDR2 ANQGSEA. V lost 0 bases and J lost 0, with 15 bases in between. The CDR3 DNA sequence: TGCAGCGTTGAAGATTTGTGGGGCTCCGGCTCCTACAATGAGCAGTTCTTC. Translation gives CSVEDLWGSGSYNEQFF.

This clonotype appeared a few times. This rearrangement joins TRBV3-1 to TRBJ2-1; tentative D call: TRBD2 (6 bases). This CDR3 has 15 residues. The germline V gene encodes CDR1 LGHDT and CDR2 YNNKEL (reference sequence). The V end was cut by 2 bases, the J end by 5 bases, with 13 bases between. The CDR3 DNA reads TGTGCCAGCAGCCAAAGATCCCTAGCGAACAATGAGCAGTTCTTC. Amino acid sequence: CASSQRSLANNEQFF.

V is TRBV20-1 and J is TRBJ1-1, with D unclear. V was trimmed by 5 bases and J by 5 bases, leaving 12 bases between them. This CDR3 contains 12 residues. Germline V gene data show CDR1 as DFQATT and CDR2 as SNEGSKA (reference sequence). Here the CDR3 DNA reads TGCAGTGCTCGATTATGGGTGACTGAAGCTTTCTTT. Translated, it gives CSARLWVTEAFF.

The chain uses TRBV2 and TRBJ2-1; a possible D gene is TRBD2 (6 bases). V was trimmed by 2 bases and J by 4 bases, leaving 12 bases between them. In germline, CDR1 is SNHLY, CDR2 FYNNEI. The CDR3 has 15 amino acids. The CDR3 spells CASSEKGGTYNEQFF. The DNA for the CDR3 is TGTGCCAGCAGTGAAAAGGGCGGGACTTACAATGAGCAGTTCTTC.

The chain combines TRBV6-1 with TRBJ2-5; D call uncertain. The V gene lost 6 bases and the J gene lost 1 base, with 12 bases spanning the gap. This CDR3 has 14 amino acids. The germline CDR1 and CDR2 sequences are MNHNS and SASEGT. CDR3 sequence: CASRDGFFQETQYF. CDR3 sequence (DNA): TGTGCCAGCAGGGACGGGTTCTTCCAAGAGACCCAGTACTTC.

This chain links TRBV7-8 with TRBJ2-3, with a weak D call TRBD2 (5 bases). V was pared by 0 bases and J by 8 bases, with 18 bases between. This CDR3 comprises 16 residues. Germline CDR1 SGHVS, CDR2 FQNEAQ. CDR3 amino acids: CASSLAARITSGTQYF. For the CDR3, the DNA is TGTGCCAGCAGCTTAGCGGCTAGAATCACAAGCGGTACGCAGTATTTT.

The chain has TRBV4-2 and TRBJ1-2; no reliable D call. CDR3 size: 16 residues. Per germline, CDR1 LGHNA and CDR2 YNFKEQ. V was shortened by 0 bases and J by 1 base, with 12 bases between the two germline ends. The chain's CDR3 is CASSQDRSSNNYGYTF. As DNA, the CDR3 is TGTGCCAGCAGCCAAGATAGGAGTTCAAATAACTATGGCTACACCTTC.